This TCR beta chain comes out of a study of cytomegalovirus exposure and HLA in healthy donors. The study, taken as a whole, reports: A later analysis showed TCR association rates differing by HLA locus, peaking at DRB1 and lowest at HLA-C. Donors were assumed by presence/absence analyses to have roughly uniform sequencing depth.

Of note for this clone: Its antigen remains unknown.

The PCR employed 60 Vbeta primers together with 13 Jbeta primers. Sequencing used immunoSEQ multiplex PCR; TCRdb keeps in-frame clones, though not all of them. The sample lists 110,000 to 150,000 clones, more than 7.5% occurring once. V shed 7 bases and J 2 bases; nucleotides not matched to a gene: 11. This CDR3 spans 15 amino acids. Germline V gives CDR1 MNHNS, CDR2 SASEGT. Sequenced material: PBMCs. This rearrangement joins TRBV6-1 to TRBJ2-7; TRBD1 matches at 7 bases. This TCR came from a middle-aged man in good health and CMV-seronegative. The CDR3 DNA sequence: TGTGCCAGCAAATGGGACAGATGGGCGACCTACGAGCAGTACTTC. Protein: CASKWDRWATYEQYF.